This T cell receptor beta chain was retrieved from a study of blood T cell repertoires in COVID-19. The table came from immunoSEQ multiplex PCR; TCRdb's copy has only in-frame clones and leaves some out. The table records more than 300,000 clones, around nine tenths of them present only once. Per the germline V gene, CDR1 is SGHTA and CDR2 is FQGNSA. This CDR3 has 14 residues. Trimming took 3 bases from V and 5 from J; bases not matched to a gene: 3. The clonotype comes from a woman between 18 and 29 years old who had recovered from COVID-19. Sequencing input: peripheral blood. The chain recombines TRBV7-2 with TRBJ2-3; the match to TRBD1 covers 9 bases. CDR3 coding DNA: TGTGCCAGCAGCTTGGGACAGGGCTTAGATACGCAGTATTTT. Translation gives CASSLGQGLDTQYF.